This TCR beta chain was identified in a study of blood T cell repertoires in COVID-19. About the study: The United States, Italy and Spain were the sources of the acute and convalescent COVID-19 samples. The analysed material was cDNA or gDNA that came from T cells, B-cell-depleted T cells, or PBMCs.

Using immunoSEQ multiplex PCR, the repertoire was profiled, and TCRdb retains in-frame clones only, with some absent. The sample consists of about 100,000 clones, roughly 87% of them appearing once. With 1 base removed from V and 3 bases from J, the gap between germline ends came to 12 bases. Germline V gene lookup returns CDR1 LGHDT and CDR2 YNNKEL (reference sequence). CDR3 length equals 15 residues. The clonotype originates from a man aged 30-40 years in a cohort sampled during active COVID-19. The source material was peripheral blood. This chain uses TRBV3-1 (or the pseudogene TRBV3-2) with TRBJ1-1; D is ambiguous. CDR3 sequence (DNA): TGTGCCAGCAGCCAAGTCAACTCATTGGACACTGAAGCTTTCTTT. Translated: CASSQVNSLDTEAFF.